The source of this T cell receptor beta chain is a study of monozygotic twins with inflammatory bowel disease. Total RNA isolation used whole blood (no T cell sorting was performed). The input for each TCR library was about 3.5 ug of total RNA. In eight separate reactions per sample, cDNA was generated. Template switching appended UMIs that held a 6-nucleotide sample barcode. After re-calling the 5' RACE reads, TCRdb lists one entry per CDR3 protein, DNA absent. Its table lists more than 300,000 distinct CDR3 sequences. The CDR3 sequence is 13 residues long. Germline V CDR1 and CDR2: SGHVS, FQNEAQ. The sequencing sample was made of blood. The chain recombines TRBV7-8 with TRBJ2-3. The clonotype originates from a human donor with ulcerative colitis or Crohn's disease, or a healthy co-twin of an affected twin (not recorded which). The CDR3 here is CASSGNSVDTQYF.